The 21 T cell receptor beta chains listed next were all sequenced from one sample in a study of cytotoxic CD8 clonotypes in ibrutinib-treated CLL. This table comes from immunoSEQ multiplex PCR, and its TCRdb copy is limited to in-frame clones, with some not included. The table records 73,000 or so clones, 68% of them present only once. Sequenced here: PBMCs, sampled after 12 months of ibrutinib treatment. The receptors were sampled from a human donor with chronic lymphocytic leukemia.

This clone was counted only a few times. The genes are TRBV27 and TRBJ2-7, with D perhaps matching TRBD2 (6 bases). The length of the CDR3 is 13 residues. With 8 bases removed from V and 3 bases from J, the gap between germline ends came to 14 bases. Germline V gene sequence: CDR1 MNHEY, CDR2 SMNVEV (reference sequence). This chain's CDR3 is CASGLAGSYEQYF. The CDR3 DNA sequence: TGTGCCAGCGGCCTGGCGGGGAGCTACGAGCAGTACTTC.

This clone was seen a single time. J is TRBJ1-6 and V is TRBV30; D is uncertain. From germline, CDR1 is GTSNPN and CDR2 SVGIG (reference sequence). The CDR3 length is 15 residues. Deletions cut 0 bases from V and 0 bases from J, with 6 bases between. The CDR3 DNA reads TGTGCCTGGAGTGTACGCAGCTCCTATAATTCACCCCTCCACTTT. Its protein is CAWSVRSSYNSPLHF.

This clone was seen a handful of times. In nucleotides, the CDR3 is TGTGCCAGCAGCTTAGAGGGATTAACGATGGCCAAAAACATTCAGTACTTC. It codes for CASSLEGLTMAKNIQYF. This sequence joins TRBV7-9 and TRBJ2-4; D remains ambiguous. The length of the CDR3 is 17 residues. The V end lost 1 base, the J end lost 1 base, and 14 bases lay between the germline ends. CDR1 and CDR2 (germline): SEHNR, FQNEAQ (reference sequence).

This sequence joins TRBV13 and TRBJ1-2; D is uncertain. The germline V gene encodes CDR1 PRHDT and CDR2 FYEKMQ (reference sequence). Between the trimmed V and J ends, which lost 0 bases and 8 bases, there was a span of 16 bases. CDR3 length: 15 residues. The CDR3 nucleotides are TGTGCCAGCAGCTTAGGTTCTTCGGCCCCCGGCGGCTACACCTTC. Amino acids: CASSLGSSAPGGYTF.

This clone turned up a few times. The chain combines TRBV7-2 with TRBJ2-1, with unresolved D. The CDR3 runs to 13 residues. Germline-derived CDR1 and CDR2 are SGHTA and FQGNSA. The ends were cut back, 1 base at V and 10 bases at J, with 11 bases in the middle. In nucleotides, the CDR3 is TGTGCCAGCAGCTTAGGCCCAGGACGAGAGCAGTTCTTC. Amino acid sequence: CASSLGPGREQFF.

This rearrangement joins TRBV19 to TRBJ1-4, with 10 bases identical to TRBD1. Germline CDR1 LNHDA, CDR2 SQIVND (reference sequence). Trimming removed 7 bases from V and 4 bases from J; junction bases left unmatched: 3. There are 14 residues in the CDR3. The CDR3 nucleotides are TGTGCCAGTAACGACAGGGGGCTTAATGAAAAACTGTTTTTT. Protein product: CASNDRGLNEKLFF.

This clone was observed once. The V gene is TRBV9, the J gene TRBJ2-3; 14 bases fit TRBD2. Trimming at V came to 4 bases and at J to 6 bases, leaving 4 bases not matched to a gene. Germline-derived CDR1 and CDR2 are SGDLS and YYNGEE. The CDR3 consists of 15 residues. The CDR3 nucleotides read TGTGCCAGCAGCTCAAGACTAGCGGGAGGGGATACGCAGTATTTT. Encoded protein: CASSSRLAGGDTQYF.

This sequence joins TRBV4-1 and TRBJ1-1, with D perhaps TRBD1 (5 bases). The V end lost 1 base, the J end lost 1 base, and 10 bases lay between the germline ends. CDR1 is MGHRA and CDR2 is YSYEKL in the germline V gene. The CDR3 has 15 residues. DNA of the CDR3: TGCGCCAGCAGCCAAGTGGGACCAACGAACACTGAAGCTTTCTTT. Protein: CASSQVGPTNTEAFF.

V gene TRBV27 combines with J gene TRBJ1-1; D not resolved. Trimming shortened V by 8 bases and J by 3 bases, and 19 bases separated the two germline ends. The germline gives CDR1 MNHEY, CDR2 SMNVEV (reference sequence). The CDR3 sequence is 15 residues long. CDR3 residues: CASAPPLGRYTEAFF. CDR3 in DNA: TGTGCCAGCGCTCCCCCTTTAGGGAGGTACACTGAAGCTTTCTTT.

The chain uses TRBV7-9 and TRBJ1-4; 8 bases align to TRBD1. Germline CDR1 and CDR2: SEHNR and FQNEAQ (reference sequence). CDR3 size: 17 residues. J gave up 8 bases and V 3 bases, and 14 bases lay outside the gene matches. CDR3 coding DNA: TGTGCCAGCAGCTTTAGTCGGGACAGGAGCATGGAGGAAAAACTGTTTTTT. Protein sequence: CASSFSRDRSMEEKLFF.

The chain uses TRBV28 and TRBJ1-3; TRBD1 matches 8 bases. The CDR3 contains 19 residues. From germline, CDR1 is MDHEN and CDR2 SYDVKM. V trimming: 4 bases; J trimming: 0 bases; junction bases outside the gene matches: 14. CDR3 residues: CASSSPTGVGVHSGNTIYF. Written as DNA, the CDR3 is TGTGCCAGCAGTTCGCCGACAGGGGTAGGTGTTCACTCTGGAAACACCATATATTTT.

Only a few counts were recorded for this clone. This chain joins TRBV10-1 and TRBJ2-5; D gene unclear. The germline CDR1 and CDR2 sequences are WNHNN and SYGVQD (reference sequence). The length of the CDR3 is 9 residues. The CDR3 coding sequence is TGCCCCCACCAAGAGACCCAGTACTTC. It encodes CPHQETQYF.

The sample holds a few counts of this clone. The DNA for the CDR3 is TGTGCCAGCAGCCCGATGAACACTGAAGCTTTCTTT. It specifies CASSPMNTEAFF. V is TRBV7-2 and J is TRBJ1-1; unclear D gene. The CDR3 is 12 amino acids. Germline assignment: CDR1 SGHTA and CDR2 FQGNSA. Between the trimmed V and J ends, which lost 5 bases and 0 bases, there was a span of 4 bases.

Concerning this clone: Compared with germline, one end of the junction differs, possibly owing to a read error. This chain joins TRBV7-9 and TRBJ2-5, with 9 bases matching TRBD2. The V gene's germline CDR1 is SEHNR and CDR2 FQNEAQ (reference sequence). The CDR3 contains 16 residues. Written as DNA, the CDR3 is TGTGCCAGCAGCCTAGCTAGCGGGGCCGACGGGGAGACCCAGTACTTC. It yields the protein CASSLASGADGETQYF.

The genes are TRBV7-8 and TRBJ2-5; 8 bases map to TRBD1. The V gene end was trimmed by 4 bases and the J gene end by 4 bases; junction bases not matched to a gene: 14. The CDR3 covers 17 residues. Germline V lookup: CDR1 SGHVS, CDR2 FQNEAQ. CDR3 DNA sequence: TGTGCCAGCAGCTCAGGACAGGGTATTGGATCGGGAGAGACCCAGTACTTC. It yields the protein CASSSGQGIGSGETQYF.

This clone was counted between two and nine times. CDR3 in amino acids: CASSSAGVGQYMNTEAFF. As DNA, the CDR3 is TGTGCCAGCAGCTCTGCAGGTGTAGGGCAGTACATGAACACTGAAGCTTTCTTT. This chain joins TRBV7-2 and TRBJ1-1; D unresolved. The CDR3 covers 18 residues. Per the germline V gene, CDR1 is SGHTA and CDR2 is FQGNSA. Between the trimmed V and J ends, which lost 4 bases and 0 bases, there was a span of 21 bases.

This clone was detected a few times. This rearrangement joins TRBV29-1 to TRBJ1-2, with 7 bases fitting TRBD1. Germline CDR1 SQVTM, CDR2 ANQGSEA. J gave up 4 bases and V 5 bases, and 7 bases lay outside the gene matches. This CDR3 comprises 13 residues. The CDR3 DNA is TGCAGCGTTCAACAGGGGAACGGCTATGGCTACACCTTC. It specifies CSVQQGNGYGYTF.

This chain joins TRBV11-3 and TRBJ2-1, with D maybe TRBD2 (5 bases). The CDR3 loop spans 16 amino acids. The germline V and J ends were trimmed by 6 bases and 4 bases, with 19 bases remaining between them. The germline CDR1 and CDR2 sequences are SGHNT and YENEEA. CDR3 amino acids: CASSHKDFYGYNEQFF. In DNA form, the CDR3 reads TGTGCCAGCAGTCACAAGGACTTCTACGGGTACAATGAGCAGTTCTTC.

The chain uses TRBV18 and TRBJ1-5; D is possibly TRBD1 (5 bases). Between the trimmed V and J ends, which lost 4 bases and 2 bases, there was a span of 9 bases. Germline CDR1 and CDR2: KGHSH and LQKENI. The CDR3 contains 14 residues. The CDR3 coding sequence is TGTGCCAGCTCACGGGGGGATGGCAATCAGCCCCAGCATTTT. Translated, it gives CASSRGDGNQPQHF.

This clone was recorded many times. This chain uses TRBV30 with TRBJ1-4; perhaps TRBD1 as D (6 bases). V was cut by 1 base and J by 15 bases, with 15 bases left in between. Per the germline V gene, CDR1 is GTSNPN and CDR2 is SVGIG (reference sequence). The CDR3 is made up of 12 amino acids. The CDR3 region has the DNA TGTGCCTGGAGTGGAGGGGACACCGTCTTGTTTTTT. Its protein product is CAWSGGDTVLFF.

This chain links TRBV5-8 with TRBJ2-5; D is possibly TRBD1 (6 bases). The CDR3 length is 16 residues. Trimming left V 6 bases short and J 0 bases short, with 18 bases between. Germline assignment: CDR1 SGHTS and CDR2 YDEGEE. The CDR3 loop is CASTPGARQDQETQYF. CDR3 coding DNA: TGTGCCAGCACCCCTGGGGCTCGACAGGACCAAGAGACCCAGTACTTC.